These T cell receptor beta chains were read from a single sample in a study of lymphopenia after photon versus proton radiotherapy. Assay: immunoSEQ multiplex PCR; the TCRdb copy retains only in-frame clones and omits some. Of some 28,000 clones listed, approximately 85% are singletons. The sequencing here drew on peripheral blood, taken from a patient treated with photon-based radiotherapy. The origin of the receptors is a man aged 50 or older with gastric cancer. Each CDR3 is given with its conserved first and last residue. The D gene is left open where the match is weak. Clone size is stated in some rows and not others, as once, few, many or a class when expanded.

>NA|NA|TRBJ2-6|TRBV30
CAWSEGVSSGANVLTF
TGTGCCTGGAGTGAGGGGGTTAGCTCTGGGGCCAACGTCCTGACTTTC
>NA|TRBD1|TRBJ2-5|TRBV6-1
CASTSGQGTETQYF
TGTGCCAGCACCTCCGGACAGGGGACGGAGACCCAGTACTTC
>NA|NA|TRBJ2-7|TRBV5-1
CASSLTAFGYEQYF
TGCGCCAGCAGTTTGACAGCTTTCGGGTACGAGCAGTACTTC
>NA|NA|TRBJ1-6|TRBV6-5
CASSYKGGNSPLHF
TGTGCCAGCAGTTACAAAGGGGGGAATTCACCCCTCCACTTT
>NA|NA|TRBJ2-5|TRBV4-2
CASSQQGMETQYF
TGTGCCAGCAGCCAGCAGGGGATGGAGACCCAGTACTTC
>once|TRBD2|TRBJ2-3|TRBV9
CASSVLPRGASTDTQYF
TGTGCCAGCAGCGTTCTTCCGCGGGGGGCAAGCACAGATACGCAGTATTTT
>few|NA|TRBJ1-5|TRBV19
CASSPRDYSNQPQHF
TGTGCCAGTAGCCCCCGGGATTATAGCAATCAGCCCCAGCATTTT
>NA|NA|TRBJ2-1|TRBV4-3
CASSQGAEGDEQFF
TGCGCCAGCAGCCAAGGGGCGGAGGGCGATGAGCAGTTCTTC
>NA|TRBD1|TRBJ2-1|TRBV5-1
CASSGRDRGSYNEQFF
TGCGCCAGCAGCGGCCGGGACAGGGGGTCCTACAATGAGCAGTTCTTC
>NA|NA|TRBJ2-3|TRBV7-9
CASSQGGATDTQYF
TGTGCCAGCAGCCAAGGGGGGGCGACAGATACGCAGTATTTT
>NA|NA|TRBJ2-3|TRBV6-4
CASSETTSTDTQYF
TGTGCCAGCAGTGAAACGACTAGCACAGATACGCAGTATTTT
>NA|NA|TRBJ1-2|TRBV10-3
CAISDQGYYGYTF
TGTGCCATCAGTGATCAGGGTTACTATGGCTACACCTTC
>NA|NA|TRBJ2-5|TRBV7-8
CASSPGSETQYF
TGTGCCAGCAGCCCCGGCTCCGAGACCCAGTACTTC
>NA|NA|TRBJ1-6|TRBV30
CAWSLEVSPLHF
TGTGCCTGGAGTTTAGAGGTTTCACCCCTCCACTTT
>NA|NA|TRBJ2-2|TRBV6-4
CASSDRIPGELFF
TGTGCCAGCAGTGACAGGATACCCGGGGAGCTGTTTTTT
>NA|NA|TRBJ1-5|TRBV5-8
CASSFFRGGQPQHF
TGTGCCAGCAGCTTCTTCAGGGGCGGTCAGCCCCAGCATTTT
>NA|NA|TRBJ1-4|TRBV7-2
CASSPIVGEKLFF
TGTGCCAGCAGCCCTATTGTGGGTGAAAAACTGTTTTTT
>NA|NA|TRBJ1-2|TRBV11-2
CASSTTAGNYGYTF
TGTGCCAGCAGCACTACGGCGGGTAACTATGGCTACACCTTC
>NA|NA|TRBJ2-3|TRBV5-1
CASRLTGPSTDTQYF
TGCGCCAGCAGATTAACAGGGCCTAGCACAGATACGCAGTATTTT
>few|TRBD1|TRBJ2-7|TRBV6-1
CASSVITGGYEQYF
TGTGCCAGCAGTGTAATTACAGGGGGCTACGAGCAGTACTTC
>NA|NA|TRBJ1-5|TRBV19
CASSDTGPYSNQPQHF
TGTGCCAGTAGCGACACAGGGCCTTATAGCAATCAGCCCCAGCATTTT
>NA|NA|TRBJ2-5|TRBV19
CASRGVIQETQYF
TGTGCCAGTCGAGGGGTAATTCAAGAGACCCAGTACTTC
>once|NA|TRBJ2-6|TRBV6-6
CASSYGGSGANVLTF
TGTGCCAGCAGTTATGGGGGATCCGGGGCCAACGTCCTGACTTTC
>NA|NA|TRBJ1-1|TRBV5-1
CASSLLRGQNMNTEAFF
TGCGCCAGCAGCTTGCTAAGGGGCCAGAATATGAACACTGAAGCTTTCTTT
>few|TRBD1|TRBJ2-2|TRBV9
CASSVGQGAGTGELFF
TGTGCCAGCAGCGTAGGACAGGGGGCTGGCACCGGGGAGCTGTTTTTT
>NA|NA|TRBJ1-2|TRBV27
CASSLGQGIYGYTF
TGTGCCAGCAGTTTAGGGCAGGGGATCTATGGCTACACCTTC
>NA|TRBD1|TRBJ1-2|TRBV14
CASSYPGQVYGYTF
TGTGCCAGCAGCTATCCCGGACAGGTCTATGGCTACACCTTC
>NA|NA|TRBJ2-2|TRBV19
CASRSPGQNTGELFF
TGTGCCAGTAGATCGCCGGGGCAAAACACCGGGGAGCTGTTTTTT
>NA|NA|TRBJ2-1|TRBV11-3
CASSLVGPTGGAVYNEQFF
TGTGCCAGCAGCTTAGTGGGCCCCACAGGGGGGGCCGTGTACAATGAGCAGTTCTTC
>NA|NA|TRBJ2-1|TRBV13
CASSFDFYNEQFF
TGTGCCAGCAGCTTTGACTTCTACAATGAGCAGTTCTTC
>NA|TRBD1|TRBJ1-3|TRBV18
CASSQEPGQGYF
TGTGCCAGCTCACAGGAACCAGGACAGGGGTATTTT
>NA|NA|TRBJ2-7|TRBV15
CATSRDQGVYEQYF
TGTGCCACCAGCAGAGATCAGGGTGTCTACGAGCAGTACTTC
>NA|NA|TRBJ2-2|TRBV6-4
CASSEGPSTGELFF
TGTGCCAGCAGTGAAGGTCCGTCCACCGGGGAGCTGTTTTTT
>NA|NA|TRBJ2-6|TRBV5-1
CASSLGGTGANVLTF
TGCGCCAGCAGCTTGGGAGGTACTGGGGCCAACGTCCTGACTTTC
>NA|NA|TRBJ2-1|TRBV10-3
CAISELDNEQFF
TGTGCCATCAGTGAGTTAGACAATGAGCAGTTCTTC
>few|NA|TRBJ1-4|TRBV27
CASGWEGRRVF
TGTGCCAGCGGATGGGAGGGACGACGGGTTTTT
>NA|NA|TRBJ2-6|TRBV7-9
CASSPTRDSGANVLTF
TGTGCCAGCAGCCCCACTAGGGACTCTGGGGCCAACGTCCTGACTTTC
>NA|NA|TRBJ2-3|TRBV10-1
CASSAFSGVADTQYF
TGCGCCAGCAGTGCATTCTCTGGGGTTGCAGATACGCAGTATTTT
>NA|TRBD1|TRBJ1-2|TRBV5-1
CASSWAGTGASGYTF
TGCGCCAGCAGCTGGGCCGGGACAGGGGCGTCTGGCTACACCTTC
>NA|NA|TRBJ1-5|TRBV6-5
CASSVGGNQPQHF
TGTGCCAGCAGTGTGGGGGGCAATCAGCCCCAGCATTTT
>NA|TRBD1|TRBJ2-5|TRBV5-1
CASSWQNVRQGWQETQYF
TGCGCCAGCAGCTGGCAGAACGTCCGACAGGGCTGGCAAGAGACCCAGTACTTC
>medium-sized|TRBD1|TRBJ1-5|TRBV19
CASSIGQGDQPQHF
TGTGCCAGTAGTATTGGGCAGGGGGATCAGCCCCAGCATTTT
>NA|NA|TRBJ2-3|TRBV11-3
CASSLEGGTDTQYF
TGTGCCAGCAGCTTAGAAGGGGGCACAGATACGCAGTATTTT
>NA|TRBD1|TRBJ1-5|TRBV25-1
CASSGTGAVQPQHF
TGTGCCAGCAGCGGGACAGGGGCTGTTCAGCCCCAGCATTTT
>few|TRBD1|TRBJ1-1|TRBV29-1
CSVDPGTGTAFF
TGCAGCGTTGATCCCGGGACAGGTACCGCTTTCTTT
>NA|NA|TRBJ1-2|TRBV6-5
CASYKGGDGYTF
TGTGCCAGCTACAAAGGGGGTGATGGCTACACCTTC
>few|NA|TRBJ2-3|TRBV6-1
CASSLTDTQYF
TGTGCCAGCAGCCTAACAGATACGCAGTATTTT
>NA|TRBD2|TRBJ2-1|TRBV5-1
CASSSAGAEQFF
TGCGCCAGCAGCTCAGCGGGGGCAGAGCAGTTCTTC
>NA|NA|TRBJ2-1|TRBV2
CASSPKPMSYNEQFF
TGTGCCAGCAGTCCTAAGCCTATGTCCTACAATGAGCAGTTCTTC
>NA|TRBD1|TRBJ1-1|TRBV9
CASSATGGVDTEAFF
TGTGCCAGCAGCGCGACAGGGGGCGTCGACACTGAAGCTTTCTTT
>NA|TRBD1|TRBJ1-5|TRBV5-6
CASSSRRDRGNQPQHF
TGTGCCAGCAGCTCCCGCCGGGACAGGGGGAATCAGCCCCAGCATTTT
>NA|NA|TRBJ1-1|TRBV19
CASSIDTPRAWAFF
TGTGCCAGTAGTATAGATACCCCCCGGGCTTGGGCTTTCTTT
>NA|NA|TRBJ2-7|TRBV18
CASSPGVSYEQYF
TGTGCCAGCTCACCCGGGGTATCCTACGAGCAGTACTTC
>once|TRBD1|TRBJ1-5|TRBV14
CASSQEQGTGKGHQPQHF
TGTGCCAGCAGCCAAGAACAGGGGACAGGGAAGGGTCATCAGCCCCAGCATTTT
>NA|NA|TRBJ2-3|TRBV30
CAWSVADGNTQYF
TGTGCCTGGAGTGTGGCGGACGGGAATACGCAGTATTTT